This T cell receptor (beta chain) was found in a study of cytomegalovirus exposure and HLA in healthy donors. Study conclusions and caveats: Sequencing depth across donors, presence/absence analyses assumed, was roughly uniform.

Comment on this clone: Its matching antigen is unknown.

The CDR3 covers 14 residues. V gave up 3 bases and J gave up 8 bases, with 16 bases separating them. Germline values: CDR1 KGHSH, CDR2 LQKENI. Amplification used 60 Vbeta primers and 13 Jbeta primers. The repertoire was sequenced with immunoSEQ multiplex PCR; TCRdb's copy has only in-frame clones and lacks some. The table lists approximately 84,000 clones, around 70% of them singletons. The V and J genes are TRBV18 and TRBJ1-2; maybe TRBD1 (6 bases). This clonotype was obtained from a man aged 40-49 years in good health and CMV-seropositive. The source material was PBMCs. Here the CDR3 reads CASSPNGQGSGYTF. CDR3 DNA: TGTGCCAGCTCACCCAACGGGCAGGGGAGCGGCTACACCTTC.